The clone carrying this TCR beta chain has a single count. Its antigen is undetermined. The data are from a study of a mutant IDH1 vaccine in newly diagnosed glioma. Time point noted: baseline, week 1 (first vaccination visit). Treatment reported: pre-vaccination baseline after standard-of-care therapy. Study findings and constraints: It seemed that pseudoprogression was not linked to changes in the top peripheral T cell clonotypes.

The CDR3 extends over 15 amino acids. Between the trimmed V and J ends, which lost 6 bases and 4 bases, there was a span of 16 bases. The germline gives CDR1 SEHNR, CDR2 FQNEAQ (reference sequence). The data were produced by immunoSEQ multiplex PCR, yet TCRdb's version contains in-frame clones alone and is incomplete. The sample yields 98,000 or so clones, roughly 89% seen once. This sequence was found in a woman aged 45-60 years with glioma. The sequenced sample was PBMCs, obtained from a glioma patient treated with radiotherapy, temozolomide or both. This chain uses TRBV7-9 with TRBJ1-5, with a weak D call TRBD1 (5 bases). The CDR3: CASSPDSLLNQPQHF. For the CDR3, the DNA is TGTGCCAGCAGTCCTGACAGTCTACTTAATCAGCCCCAGCATTTT. The full variable domain, rest sourced from reference TRBV7-9 and TRBJ1-5, is DTGVSQNPRHKITKRGQNVTFRCDPISEHNRLYWYRQTLGQGPEFLTYFQNEAQLEKSRLLSDRFSAERPKGSFSTLEIQRTEQGDSAMYLCASSPDSLLNQPQHFGDGTRLSIL.